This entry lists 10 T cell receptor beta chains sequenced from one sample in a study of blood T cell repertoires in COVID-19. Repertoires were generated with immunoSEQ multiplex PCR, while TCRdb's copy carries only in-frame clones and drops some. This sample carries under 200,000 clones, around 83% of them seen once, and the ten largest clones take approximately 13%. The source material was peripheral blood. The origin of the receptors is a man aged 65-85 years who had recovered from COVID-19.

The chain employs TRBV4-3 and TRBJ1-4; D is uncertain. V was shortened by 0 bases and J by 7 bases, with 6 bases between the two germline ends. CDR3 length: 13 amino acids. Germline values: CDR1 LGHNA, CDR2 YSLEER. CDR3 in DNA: TGCGCCAGCAGCCAAGATCGTGTTGAAAAACTGTTTTTT. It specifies CASSQDRVEKLFF.

CDR3 region: CASRLGTGQETQYF. DNA of the CDR3: TGTGCCAGCAGACTCGGGACAGGGCAAGAGACCCAGTACTTC. The gene calls are TRBV2 and TRBJ2-5; 9 bases agree with TRBD1. V was pared by 6 bases and J by 2 bases, with 4 bases of the junction left unmatched. There are 14 residues in the CDR3. Germline-derived CDR1 and CDR2 are SNHLY and FYNNEI.

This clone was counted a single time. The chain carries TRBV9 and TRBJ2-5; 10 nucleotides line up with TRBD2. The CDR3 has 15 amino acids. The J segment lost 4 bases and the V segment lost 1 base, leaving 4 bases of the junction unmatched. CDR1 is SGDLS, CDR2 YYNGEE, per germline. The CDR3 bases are TGTGCCAGCAGCGTACTAGCGGGAGTAGCAGAGACCCAGTACTTC. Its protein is CASSVLAGVAETQYF. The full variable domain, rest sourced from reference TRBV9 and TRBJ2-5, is DSGVTQTPKHLITATGQRVTLRCSPRSGDLSVYWYQQSLDQGLQFLIQYYNGEERAKGNILERFSAQQFPDLHSELNLSSLELGDSALYFCASSVLAGVAETQYFGPGTRLLVL.

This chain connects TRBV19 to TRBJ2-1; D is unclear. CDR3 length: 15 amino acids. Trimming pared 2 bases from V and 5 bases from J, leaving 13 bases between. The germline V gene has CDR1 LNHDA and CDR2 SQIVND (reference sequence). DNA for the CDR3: TGTGCCAGTAGTATAATGGAGTTCTCAAACAATGAGCAGTTCTTC. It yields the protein CASSIMEFSNNEQFF.

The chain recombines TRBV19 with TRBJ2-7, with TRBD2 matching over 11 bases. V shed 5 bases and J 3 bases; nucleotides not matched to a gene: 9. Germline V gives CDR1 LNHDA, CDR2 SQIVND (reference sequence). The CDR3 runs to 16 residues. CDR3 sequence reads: CASSLTAGTSGYEQYF. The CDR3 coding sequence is TGTGCCAGTAGTTTAACCGCCGGGACTAGCGGCTACGAGCAGTACTTC.

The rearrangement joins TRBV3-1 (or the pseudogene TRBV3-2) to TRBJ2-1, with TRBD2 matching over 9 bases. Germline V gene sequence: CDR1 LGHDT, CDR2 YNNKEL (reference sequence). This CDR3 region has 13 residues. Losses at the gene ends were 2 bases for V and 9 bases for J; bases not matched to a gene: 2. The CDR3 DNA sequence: TGTGCCAGCAGCCAATTGCGGGAGGGTGAGCAGTTCTTC. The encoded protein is CASSQLREGEQFF.

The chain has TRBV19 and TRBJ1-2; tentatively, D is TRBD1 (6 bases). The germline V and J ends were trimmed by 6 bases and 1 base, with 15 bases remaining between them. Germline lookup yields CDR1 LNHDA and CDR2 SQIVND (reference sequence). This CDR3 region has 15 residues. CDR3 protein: CASRGRQEVNYGYTF. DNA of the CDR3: TGTGCCAGTAGGGGTAGACAGGAGGTTAACTATGGCTACACCTTC.

The DNA for the CDR3 is TGTGCCAGCAGCCAAGAACTAGCGGGAGCCTACAATGAGCAGTTCTTC. This sequence encodes CASSQELAGAYNEQFF. The chain couples TRBV3-1 (or the pseudogene TRBV3-2) to TRBJ2-1; 11 bases map to TRBD2. The ends lost 0 bases at V and 2 bases at J; junction bases unmatched: 0. CDR1 and CDR2 (germline): LGHDT, YNNKEL (reference sequence). The CDR3 consists of 16 residues.

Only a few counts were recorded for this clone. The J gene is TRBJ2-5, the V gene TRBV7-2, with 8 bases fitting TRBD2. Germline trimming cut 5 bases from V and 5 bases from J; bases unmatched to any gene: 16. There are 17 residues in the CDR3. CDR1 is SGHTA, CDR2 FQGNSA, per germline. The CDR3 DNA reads TGTGCCAGCAGCCCGACCGCTAGTGCGGGAGGCCGGGAGACCCAGTACTTC. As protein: CASSPTASAGGRETQYF.

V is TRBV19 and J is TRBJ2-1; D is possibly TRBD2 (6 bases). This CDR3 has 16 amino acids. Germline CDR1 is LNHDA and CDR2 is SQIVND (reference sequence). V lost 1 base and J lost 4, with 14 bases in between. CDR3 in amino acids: CASSIAPRDSYNEQFF. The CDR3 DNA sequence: TGTGCCAGTAGTATAGCCCCGCGGGACTCGTACAATGAGCAGTTCTTC.